This T cell receptor beta chain was identified in a study of blood T cell repertoires in COVID-19. This CDR3 region has 16 residues. J was trimmed by 3 bases and V by 1 base; bases with no gene match: 4. CDR1 and CDR2 (germline): LGHDT, YNNKEL (reference sequence). This clone was counted between two and nine times. Assay used: immunoSEQ multiplex PCR; TCRdb lists only in-frame clones, some missing. This repertoire shows 400,000 to 450,000 clones, approximately 90% found once; its top ten account for 1% to 1.3%. The receptor comes from a man aged 25-45 years who had recovered from COVID-19. Sequencing was performed on PBMCs or T cells enriched from blood (not recorded which). The V call is TRBV3-1 (or the pseudogene TRBV3-2), the J call TRBJ2-1; 9 bases are shared with TRBD1. CDR3 loop: CASSQGGTGNYNEQFF. The CDR3 DNA reads as TGTGCCAGCAGCCAAGGTGGGACAGGGAACTACAATGAGCAGTTCTTC.